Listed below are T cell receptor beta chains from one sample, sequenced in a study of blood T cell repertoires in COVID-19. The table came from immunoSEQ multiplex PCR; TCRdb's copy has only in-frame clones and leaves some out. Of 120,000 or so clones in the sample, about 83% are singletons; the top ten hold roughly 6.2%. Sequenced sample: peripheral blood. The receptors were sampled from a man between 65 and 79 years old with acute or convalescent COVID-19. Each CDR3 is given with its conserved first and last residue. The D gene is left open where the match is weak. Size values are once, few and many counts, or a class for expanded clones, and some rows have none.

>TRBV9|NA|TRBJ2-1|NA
CASSVVAASYNEQFF
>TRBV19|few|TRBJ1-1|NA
CASSIVRGMGTEAFF
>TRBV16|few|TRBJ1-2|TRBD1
CASSPQGWYGYTF
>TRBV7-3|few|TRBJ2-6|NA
CASGQNSGANVLTF
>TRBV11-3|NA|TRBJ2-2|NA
CASSPPGRVIRTGELFF
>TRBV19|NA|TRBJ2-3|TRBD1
CASSTGGQSGDTQYF
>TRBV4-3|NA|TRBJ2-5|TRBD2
CASSQDGGGLWETQYF
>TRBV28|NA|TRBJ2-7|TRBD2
CASSSGTSGTTYEQYF
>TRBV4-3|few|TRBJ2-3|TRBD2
CASSRGLSSTDTQYF
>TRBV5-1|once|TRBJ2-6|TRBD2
CASSSGTFSGANVLTF
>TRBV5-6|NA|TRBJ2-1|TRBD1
CASSLSDRGSYNEQFF
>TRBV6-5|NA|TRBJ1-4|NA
CASTNGNEKLFF
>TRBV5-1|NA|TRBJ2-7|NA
CASSLFGGNQYEQYF
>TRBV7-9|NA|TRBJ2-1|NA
CASRAIREPLNEQFF
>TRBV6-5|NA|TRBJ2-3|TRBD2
CASSYREGTDTQYF
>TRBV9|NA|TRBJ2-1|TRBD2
CASSPTSGRAYNEQFF
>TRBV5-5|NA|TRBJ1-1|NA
CASSPQGKGGLTEAFF
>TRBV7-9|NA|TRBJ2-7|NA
CAYGEGYEQYF
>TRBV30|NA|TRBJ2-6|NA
CAWSKGASGANVLTF
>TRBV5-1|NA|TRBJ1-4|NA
CASSPRQGSEKLFF
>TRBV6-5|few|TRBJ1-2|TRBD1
CASSTLQGAKGYTF
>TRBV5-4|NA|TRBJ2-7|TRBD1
CASSLQGDLSYEQYF
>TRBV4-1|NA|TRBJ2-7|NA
CASSQEADSYEQYF
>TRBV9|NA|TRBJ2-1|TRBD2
CASSTLAGGQSEQFF
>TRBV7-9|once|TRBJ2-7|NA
CASSLGGESYAQYF
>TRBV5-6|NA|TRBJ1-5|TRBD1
CASRLSTGDSNQPQHF
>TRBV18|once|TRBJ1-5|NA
CASSPGGSSQPQHF
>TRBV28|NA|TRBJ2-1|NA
CASSLPRHPQGTTYNEQFF
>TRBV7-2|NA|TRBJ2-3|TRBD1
CASSLAPFPGQGSDTQYF
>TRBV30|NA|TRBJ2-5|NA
CAWSVSLQETQYF
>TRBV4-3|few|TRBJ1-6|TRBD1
CASSQAAGGESYNSPLHF
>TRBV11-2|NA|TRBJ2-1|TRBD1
CASSLDRDRGGQFF
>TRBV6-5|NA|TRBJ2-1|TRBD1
CASNRQGAWNEQFF
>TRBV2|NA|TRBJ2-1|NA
CASSLSFSYNEQFF
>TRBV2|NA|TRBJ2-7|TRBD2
CASSETRSREVHEQYF
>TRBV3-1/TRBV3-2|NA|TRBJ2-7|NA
CASSQEWGWDSPSYEQYF
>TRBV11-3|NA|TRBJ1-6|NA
CASSPGGGSPLHF
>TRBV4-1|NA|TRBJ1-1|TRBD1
CASSQGDRDTEAFF
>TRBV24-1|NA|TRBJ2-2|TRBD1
CATSDFGQGAYTGELFF
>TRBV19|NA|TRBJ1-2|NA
CASSIDAQAISSNYGYTF
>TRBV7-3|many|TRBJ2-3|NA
CASSTLPLGDTQYF
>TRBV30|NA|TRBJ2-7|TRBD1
CAWKIRRLGQGNEQYF